This T cell receptor beta chain was observed in a study of vaccination effects on CD4 cells after COVID-19. Ahead of sequencing, the ViraFEST assay grew antigen-specific CD4+ T cells using viral peptide pools. When nine to ten days of culture had elapsed, CD4+ T cells were isolated. Vaccination of participants consisted of two doses of either the BNT162b2 or mRNA-1273 vaccine. Trimming stripped 8 bases from V and 0 bases from J, with 8 bases between. This CDR3 has 13 residues. Germline CDR1 reads MNHEY; CDR2 reads SVGAGI. Here immunoSEQ multiplex PCR was the method, and the copy in TCRdb shows in-frame clones only, minus some. The table lists fewer than 50,000 clones, 82% of them singletons. The sample holds one count of this clone. The antigen remains undetermined.

The chain uses TRBV6-5 and TRBJ2-1, with a possible D match to TRBD2 (5 bases). Specimen: CD4+ T cells from PBMCs cultured with HCoV-NL63 spike peptides, collected after COVID-19 vaccination. This sequence originates from a human donor who received a COVID-19 vaccine. Some clones in this sample may be carry-over from other donors' samples. The CDR3 reads CASSGSSYNEQFF. Written as DNA, the CDR3 is TGTGCCAGCTCTGGGAGCTCCTACAATGAGCAGTTCTTC.